The 21 T cell receptor beta chains in this list originate from one sample, sequenced in a study of blood T cell repertoires in COVID-19. Sequencing was performed with immunoSEQ multiplex PCR; in TCRdb, only in-frame clones are kept and a portion is missing. The data show approximately 300,000 clones, with approximately 86% seen just once and about 2.7% held by the top ten. Specimen: PBMCs or T cells enriched from blood (not recorded which). Receptor source: a woman under 30 who had recovered from COVID-19.

This clone came up once. The chain joins TRBV25-1 to TRBJ1-1, with D maybe TRBD1 (5 bases). CDR1 is MGHDK and CDR2 is SYGVNS in the germline V gene. V was pared by 7 bases and J by 6 bases, with 15 bases between. CDR3 length: 13 amino acids. DNA of the CDR3: TGTGCCAGCAAATCCCCAGGGCGGCCTGAAGCTTTCTTT. Translating gives CASKSPGRPEAFF.

This chain links TRBV30 with TRBJ1-6, with D unclear. This CDR3 spans 14 amino acids. Germline V lookup: CDR1 GTSNPN, CDR2 SVGIG (reference sequence). V gave up 3 bases and J gave up 2 bases, with 8 bases separating them. CDR3 nucleotide sequence: TGTGCCTGGAGGGCCGGGGCCTATAATTCACCCCTCCACTTT. Translation gives CAWRAGAYNSPLHF.

The chain has TRBV6-5 and TRBJ2-1, with 8 nucleotides matching TRBD2. V shed 6 bases and J 5 bases; nucleotides not matched to a gene: 9. The CDR3 is made up of 15 amino acids. Germline V gene sequence: CDR1 MNHEY, CDR2 SVGAGI. CDR3 nucleotide sequence: TGTGCCAGCAGACCTGAGCGGGAGTACCACAATGAGCAGTTCTTC. Protein: CASRPEREYHNEQFF.

This clone has just one count. The gene calls are TRBV19 and TRBJ1-2; D may be TRBD1 (6 bases). The CDR3 spans 15 residues. Germline V gene sequence: CDR1 LNHDA, CDR2 SQIVND (reference sequence). Trimming took off 7 bases at V and 2 bases at J, with 17 bases between the two ends. The CDR3, as DNA: TGTGCCAGTAAAGGGAGTGGCAGGGGAAACTATGGCTACACCTTC. Translation: CASKGSGRGNYGYTF.

The chain couples TRBV7-2 to TRBJ2-1, with TRBD1 as a possible D gene (6 bases). V was trimmed by 1 base and J by 9 bases, leaving 16 bases between them. Germline V CDR1 and CDR2: SGHTA, FQGNSA. There are 15 residues in the CDR3. This CDR3 reads CASSLVATGVREQFF. As DNA, the CDR3 is TGTGCCAGCAGCTTAGTAGCGACAGGTGTACGTGAGCAGTTCTTC.

The gene calls are TRBV3-1 (or the pseudogene TRBV3-2) and TRBJ1-2, with 7 bases identical to TRBD1. CDR1 and CDR2 from the germline V gene are LGHDT and YNNKEL (reference sequence). The CDR3 loop spans 18 amino acids. The V gene end was trimmed by 2 bases and the J gene end by 4 bases; junction bases not matched to a gene: 16. As DNA, the CDR3 is TGTGCCAGCAGCCAAAAGCCGGTTGGACTGCGACAGGGCTATGGCTACACCTTC. It specifies CASSQKPVGLRQGYGYTF.

This clone was recorded once. This chain joins TRBV5-1 and TRBJ1-4, with 10 bases aligning to TRBD1. The length of the CDR3 is 16 residues. From germline, CDR1 is SGHRS and CDR2 YFSETQ. The V and J ends lost 1 base and 6 bases, in that order; junction bases with no gene match: 6. The CDR3: CASSLSPGQGYEKLFF. In nucleotides, the CDR3 is TGCGCCAGCAGCTTGTCCCCGGGACAGGGGTATGAAAAACTGTTTTTT.

The rearrangement uses TRBV7-9 and TRBJ2-3; TRBD1 agrees at 9 bases. Germline V gene sequence: CDR1 SEHNR, CDR2 FQNEAQ (reference sequence). The trim removed 3 bases at V and 4 bases at J, leaving 8 bases unmatched. The CDR3 has 16 amino acids. The CDR3 DNA follows: TGTGCCAGCAGCTTGCCCGGGACAGGGAGTGCAGATACGCAGTATTTT. This encodes CASSLPGTGSADTQYF. Filled out from reference TRBV7-9 and TRBJ2-3, the complete variable domain reads DTGVSQNPRHKITKRGQNVTFRCDPISEHNRLYWYRQTLGQGPEFLTYFQNEAQLEKSRLLSDRFSAERPKGSFSTLEIQRTEQGDSAMYLCASSLPGTGSADTQYFGPGTRLTVL.

This clone was detected once. The chain employs TRBV14 and TRBJ1-2, with 10 positions matching TRBD1. Germline-derived CDR1 and CDR2 are SGHDN and FVKESK. Germline trimming cut 0 bases from V and 3 bases from J; bases unmatched to any gene: 7. CDR3 size: 17 residues. Here the CDR3 reads CASSQDATGGAYYGYTF. For the CDR3, the DNA is TGTGCCAGCAGCCAAGATGCGACAGGGGGCGCTTACTATGGCTACACCTTC. Filled out from reference TRBV14 and TRBJ1-2, the complete variable domain reads EAGVTQFPSHSVIEKGQTVTLRCDPISGHDNLYWYRRVMGKEIKFLLHFVKESKQDESGMPNNRFLAERTGGTYSTLKVQPAELEDSGVYFCASSQDATGGAYYGYTFGSGTRLTVV.

The chain couples TRBV5-1 to TRBJ1-2; 12 bases agree with TRBD1. V dropped 5 bases and J dropped 11; count of bases not matched to a gene: 10. The CDR3 extends over 14 amino acids. Germline-derived CDR1 and CDR2 are SGHRS and YFSETQ. The CDR3 region is CASRLSGTGGEYTF. The DNA of the CDR3 is TGCGCCAGCAGGTTATCCGGGACAGGGGGCGAGTACACCTTC.

In this sample, this clone turned up once. The chain uses TRBV6-5 and TRBJ2-2; D possibly corresponds to TRBD2 (6 bases). The CDR3 is 16 residues long. Germline CDR1 is MNHEY and CDR2 is SVGAGI. Trimming pared 2 bases from V and 5 bases from J, leaving 15 bases between. DNA for the CDR3: TGTGCCAGCAGTTACGAAAGCGGGCATCGGACCGGGGAGCTGTTTTTT. Protein sequence: CASSYESGHRTGELFF.

The chain combines TRBV7-6 with TRBJ1-4; 9 nucleotides match TRBD1. V lost 4 bases and J lost 5; bases outside the gene matches: 5. The length of the CDR3 is 15 residues. Germline V CDR1 and CDR2: SGHVS, FNYEAQ. The CDR3 loop is CASSSTGTGNEKLFF. The CDR3 DNA sequence: TGTGCCAGCAGCTCAACCGGGACAGGGAATGAAAAACTGTTTTTT.

The J gene is TRBJ2-7, the V gene TRBV18, with D perhaps TRBD2 (6 bases). Germline V gives CDR1 KGHSH, CDR2 LQKENI. The CDR3 length is 13 residues. Trimming shortened V by 5 bases and J by 6 bases, and 14 bases separated the two germline ends. DNA of the CDR3: TGTGCCAGCTCAGGAGGGGTTAACGCCGAGCAGTACTTC. Translation gives CASSGGVNAEQYF.

This clone was detected once. The V call is TRBV29-1, the J call TRBJ1-6, with 7 bases identical to TRBD1. Germline V lookup: CDR1 SQVTM, CDR2 ANQGSEA. The V segment lost 6 bases and the J segment 6 bases; nucleotides outside the gene matches: 5. CDR3 length: 13 amino acids. The CDR3 sequence is CSVTTGSNSPLHF. CDR3 in DNA: TGCAGCGTGACGACAGGGAGTAATTCACCCCTCCACTTT.

The V and J genes are TRBV5-6 and TRBJ1-2; D unclear. Trimming removed 4 bases from V and 6 bases from J, with 10 bases in between. CDR1 is SGHDT, CDR2 YYEEEE, per germline. The CDR3 is 12 amino acids. The CDR3 reads CASSEQKDGYTF. CDR3 nucleotides: TGTGCCAGCAGCGAACAGAAGGATGGCTACACCTTC. Full variable domain (missing parts from reference TRBV5-6 and TRBJ1-2): DAGVTQSPTHLIKTRGQQVTLRCSPKSGHDTVSWYQQALGQGPQFIFQYYEEEERQRGNFPDRFSGHQFPNYSSELNVNALLLGDSALYLCASSEQKDGYTFGSGTRLTVV.

This chain uses TRBV2 with TRBJ2-7; a possible D gene is TRBD1 (5 bases). V lost 3 bases to trimming and J lost 2 bases, with 5 bases between them. Germline V gene data show CDR1 as SNHLY and CDR2 as FYNNEI. The CDR3 contains 12 residues. DNA for the CDR3: TGTGCCAGCAGTGAGGGGCCCTACGAGCAGTACTTC. Protein sequence: CASSEGPYEQYF.

The chain is built from TRBV29-1 and TRBJ1-1; D is possibly TRBD1 (5 bases). Trimming removed 3 bases from V and 6 bases from J, with 17 bases in between. The CDR3 runs 14 residues. Germline V gene sequence: CDR1 SQVTM, CDR2 ANQGSEA. The CDR3: CSVEPTRGGAEAFF. In DNA form, the CDR3 reads TGCAGCGTTGAGCCTACTCGGGGGGGGGCTGAAGCTTTCTTT.

This chain connects TRBV7-7 to TRBJ2-3, with a possible D match to TRBD2 (5 bases). The CDR3 runs to 13 residues. V was shortened by 4 bases and J by 4 bases, with 9 bases between the two germline ends. Germline-derived CDR1 and CDR2 are SSHAT and FNYEAQ (reference sequence). The CDR3 spells CASSSLRADTQYF. For the CDR3, the DNA is TGTGCCAGCAGCTCCTTGCGGGCAGATACGCAGTATTTT.

A single count supports this clone. This chain links TRBV7-9 with TRBJ2-2, with D possibly being TRBD2 (5 bases). V gave up 4 bases and J gave up 1 base, with 16 bases separating them. Germline CDR1 and CDR2: SEHNR and FQNEAQ (reference sequence). The CDR3 has 17 residues. CDR3 loop: CASSSPEAHWNTGELFF. DNA of the CDR3: TGTGCCAGCAGCTCCCCGGAGGCTCACTGGAACACCGGGGAGCTGTTTTTT.

This clone appeared once. The rearrangement links TRBV6-5 to TRBJ1-5, with a tentative D call TRBD1 (6 bases). The germline gives CDR1 MNHEY, CDR2 SVGAGI. The CDR3 contains 14 residues. The V end was cut by 0 bases, the J end by 6 bases, with 9 bases between. CDR3 sequence: CASSYSGAGQPQHF. The CDR3 DNA sequence: TGTGCCAGCAGTTACTCGGGGGCCGGTCAGCCCCAGCATTTT.

This clone was picked up one time. This sample also contains other DNA sequences that code for the same CDR3. This sequence joins TRBV5-1 and TRBJ2-3; TRBD1 matches 8 bases. Germline values: CDR1 SGHRS, CDR2 YFSETQ. With V trimmed by 3 bases and J by 3 bases, 6 bases remained unmatched. The CDR3 extends over 15 amino acids. DNA for the CDR3: TGCGCCAGCAGCTCGACAGGGGAACAGACAGATACGCAGTATTTT. Translated: CASSSTGEQTDTQYF.